A single sample gave rise to the 13 T cell receptor beta chains below, sequenced in a study of siplizumab effects on memory and regulatory T cells. The data were produced by immunoSEQ multiplex PCR, yet TCRdb's version contains in-frame clones alone and is incomplete. The sample consists of over 100,000 clones, approximately 92% of them appearing once. Sequencing used non-Treg CD4+ T cells sorted from blood. These receptors came from a human donor in good health.

The chain joins TRBV5-1 to TRBJ1-2; no definite D call. CDR3 length equals 11 residues. Germline assignment: CDR1 SGHRS and CDR2 YFSETQ. Between the trimmed V and J ends, which lost 1 base and 2 bases, there was a span of 0 bases. This CDR3 reads CASSLNYGYTF. CDR3 coding DNA: TGCGCCAGCAGCTTGAACTATGGCTACACCTTC.

The chain uses TRBV7-9 and TRBJ2-5, with 10 bases aligning to TRBD2. Germline values: CDR1 SEHNR, CDR2 FQNEAQ (reference sequence). This CDR3 is built from 16 residues. Trimming cost V 0 bases and J 2 bases; bases outside gene matches: 3. CDR3 sequence (DNA): TGTGCCAGCAGCTTAGCGACTAGCGGGTTACAAGAGACCCAGTACTTC. Its translation: CASSLATSGLQETQYF.

V is TRBV13 and J is TRBJ1-2, with D unclear. Germline CDR1 is PRHDT and CDR2 is FYEKMQ (reference sequence). Trimming removed 7 bases from V and 8 bases from J, with 14 bases in between. The CDR3 covers 12 residues. The CDR3 DNA reads TGTGCCAGCACCCGGGTTATAGGGGGCTACACCTTC. It encodes CASTRVIGGYTF.

The J gene is TRBJ2-3, the V gene TRBV27; 10 positions agree with TRBD2. Per germline, CDR1 MNHEY and CDR2 SMNVEV (reference sequence). V dropped 4 bases and J dropped 5; count of bases not matched to a gene: 9. The CDR3 covers 16 residues. The CDR3 reads CASSYRSGGAGDTQYF. The CDR3 region has the DNA TGTGCCAGCAGTTATCGGAGCGGGGGGGCAGGAGATACGCAGTATTTT.

Comment on this clone: Within the sample, other DNA sequences also encode this same CDR3. The chain employs TRBV11-2 and TRBJ1-2; 7 bases match TRBD1. Germline CDR1 is SGHAT and CDR2 is FQNNGV. V lost 5 bases to trimming and J lost 2 bases; unmatched junction nucleotides: 2. The CDR3 consists of 13 residues. CDR3 loop: CASSPQGNYGYTF. CDR3 bases: TGTGCCAGCAGCCCACAGGGGAACTATGGCTACACCTTC.

The V and J genes are TRBV27 and TRBJ2-5; 12 bases line up with TRBD2. The V gene end was trimmed by 8 bases and the J gene end by 7 bases; junction bases not matched to a gene: 5. This CDR3 comprises 13 residues. Germline V lookup: CDR1 MNHEY, CDR2 SMNVEV (reference sequence). In nucleotides, the CDR3 is TGTGCCAGCGGAGGGACTAGCGGGTGGACCCAGTACTTC. Translation: CASGGTSGWTQYF.

The V call is TRBV2, the J call TRBJ2-1, with 7 bases aligning to TRBD2. Germline V CDR1 and CDR2: SNHLY, FYNNEI. Germline trimming cut 3 bases from V and 6 bases from J; bases unmatched to any gene: 5. CDR3 size: 14 residues. The CDR3 region is CASSDPWGGNEQFF. The CDR3 nucleotides are TGTGCCAGCAGTGATCCGTGGGGGGGCAATGAGCAGTTCTTC.

The chain uses TRBV18 and TRBJ2-5, with TRBD2 matching over 9 bases. CDR3 length: 15 amino acids. With 3 bases clipped from V and 2 bases from J, the junction kept 4 bases outside the gene matches. CDR1 KGHSH and CDR2 LQKENI come from the germline V gene. CDR3 in DNA: TGTGCCAGCTCACCTGCGGGGGGGATGCAAGAGACCCAGTACTTC. This sequence encodes CASSPAGGMQETQYF.

The rearrangement joins TRBV30 to TRBJ2-7, with 10 bases identical to TRBD1. Germline CDR1 GTSNPN, CDR2 SVGIG (reference sequence). With V trimmed by 4 bases and J by 5 bases, 11 bases remained unmatched. This CDR3 comprises 15 residues. DNA for the CDR3: TGTGCCTGGACCTCAGACAGGGGGCGCCGCGACGAGCAGTACTTC. This codes for CAWTSDRGRRDEQYF.

The chain uses TRBV19 and TRBJ2-5; 9 bases agree with TRBD2. The ends lost 4 bases at V and 5 bases at J; junction bases unmatched: 2. This CDR3 contains 13 residues. Germline values: CDR1 LNHDA, CDR2 SQIVND (reference sequence). In nucleotides, the CDR3 is TGTGCCAGTAGTACGGCGGGGGGGGAGACCCAGTACTTC. The encoded protein is CASSTAGGETQYF.

The rearrangement uses TRBV4-2 and TRBJ1-2; D remains unclear. Germline values: CDR1 LGHNA, CDR2 YNFKEQ. The CDR3 covers 13 residues. The V and J ends lost 4 bases and 8 bases respectively, with 14 bases between them. The DNA of the CDR3 is TGTGCCAGCAGCCCCTCCGAGGCCGGGGGCTACACCTTC. This codes for CASSPSEAGGYTF.

The rearrangement uses TRBV19 and TRBJ2-7, with no clear D. CDR1 is LNHDA and CDR2 is SQIVND in the germline V gene (reference sequence). The CDR3 has 11 amino acids. The V and J ends lost 4 bases and 4 bases respectively, with 5 bases between them. In DNA form, the CDR3 reads TGTGCCAGTAGTACCTTTTACGAGCAGTACTTC. It encodes CASSTFYEQYF.

The J gene is TRBJ2-2, the V gene TRBV11-2; D is perhaps TRBD2 (5 bases). Looked up from germline, CDR1 is SGHAT and CDR2 is FQNNGV. Trimming took 0 bases from V and 7 from J, leaving 12 bases between them. CDR3 length: 15 amino acids. This chain's CDR3 is CASSLDRLANGELFF. DNA for the CDR3: TGTGCCAGCAGCTTAGATAGGCTAGCCAACGGGGAGCTGTTTTTT.